The clone carrying this TCR beta chain was detected once. Its antigen is currently unknown. The sample comes from a study of breast tumors, draining lymph nodes, adjacent tissues. General study findings and limits: Tumor repertoires ranked between lymph nodes and nontumor tissue in diversity, with V and J gene preferences. Tumor T cell lymph node origin was a supported hypothesis, not proven.

CDR1 is SGDLS and CDR2 is YYNGEE in the germline V gene. V shed 5 bases, J shed 3 bases, and the junction held 3 bases outside the gene matches. The CDR3 extends over 15 amino acids. TCRdb re-called the multiplex PCR reads through MiXCR, storing one row per CDR3 protein. This table has 160,000 or so distinct CDR3 sequences, 25% to 40% appearing once. Axillary draining lymph nodes of breast cancer patients supplied the node samples. The chain joins TRBV9 to TRBJ2-2; 11 bases match TRBD2. The receptor was derived from a female donor with breast cancer. Some clones in this sample may be carry-over from other donors' samples. Specimen: axillary lymph node tissue. In DNA, the CDR3 is TGTGCCAGCAGTAGCGGGGGGGCTTACACCGGGGAGCTGTTTTTT. Translating gives CASSSGGAYTGELFF.